This is a list of T cell receptor beta chains from one sample in a study of neoadjuvant anti-PD-1 for oral cavity cancer. Produced via immunoSEQ multiplex PCR; TCRdb's table is partial and in-frame only. The sample records about 9,300 clones, approximately 60% being singletons. Source: tumor tissue, taken before nivolumab (anti-PD-1) treatment. All receptors derive from a person between 35 and 79 years old with oral cavity squamous cell carcinoma. CDR3s include the opening cysteine and the closing phenylalanine or tryptophan.

CDR3aa: CASSLGWGENTIYF
v_gene: TRBV5-4
j_gene: TRBJ1-3

CDR3aa: CASSFSRGYTF
v_gene: TRBV28
j_gene: TRBJ1-2

CDR3aa: CATSRDRGGTDTQYF
v_gene: TRBV15
j_gene: TRBJ2-3

CDR3aa: CASSLGRVFDTEAFF
v_gene: TRBV6-5
j_gene: TRBJ1-1

CDR3aa: CSVEAPAGLMFTSTDTQYF
v_gene: TRBV29-1
j_gene: TRBJ2-3

CDR3aa: CASGSGTGSGNTIYF
v_gene: TRBV12-5
j_gene: TRBJ1-3

CDR3aa: CAISESPTGQGLYSPLHF
v_gene: TRBV10-3
j_gene: TRBJ1-6

CDR3aa: CASSAGQVYGYTF
v_gene: TRBV27
j_gene: TRBJ1-2

CDR3aa: CASSHGQGLNTEAFF
v_gene: TRBV7-9
j_gene: TRBJ1-1

CDR3aa: CASSDRGGYGYTF
v_gene: TRBV19
j_gene: TRBJ1-2

CDR3aa: CASSLGTSGKAFF
v_gene: TRBV9
j_gene: TRBJ1-1

CDR3aa: CASTFLRGGHTF
v_gene: TRBV6-1
j_gene: TRBJ1-2

CDR3aa: CASSPQTGTSGNTIYF
v_gene: TRBV14
j_gene: TRBJ1-3

CDR3aa: CASRPQGGEQYF
v_gene: TRBV11-2
j_gene: TRBJ2-7

CDR3aa: CASSQARGGEQYF
v_gene: TRBV4-1
j_gene: TRBJ2-7

CDR3aa: CASAPGHRSSYEQYF
v_gene: TRBV19
j_gene: TRBJ2-7

CDR3aa: CASSYRESPYNEQFF
v_gene: TRBV5-6
j_gene: TRBJ2-1

CDR3aa: CASSLVQGSEKLFF
v_gene: TRBV5-1
j_gene: TRBJ1-4

CDR3aa: CASAFGLNTEAFF
v_gene: TRBV12-5
j_gene: TRBJ1-1

CDR3aa: CASSKKQGAGDEKLFF
v_gene: TRBV19
j_gene: TRBJ1-4

CDR3aa: CASSPGVGYTF
v_gene: TRBV25-1
j_gene: TRBJ1-2

CDR3aa: CSAGFTDNEQFF
v_gene: TRBV29-1
j_gene: TRBJ2-1

CDR3aa: CASLPGRETGELFF
v_gene: TRBV2
j_gene: TRBJ2-2

CDR3aa: CAISEAAHNSNQPQHF
v_gene: TRBV10-3
j_gene: TRBJ1-5

CDR3aa: CASSLVPDTRYYGYTF
v_gene: TRBV7-2
j_gene: TRBJ1-2

CDR3aa: CASSLALQGEAFF
v_gene: TRBV7-8
j_gene: TRBJ1-1

CDR3aa: CASSLWGDSGTNSPLHF
v_gene: TRBV18
j_gene: TRBJ1-6

CDR3aa: CASSEGAGGETQYF
v_gene: TRBV7-3
j_gene: TRBJ2-5

CDR3aa: CASSPRQGAYEQYF
v_gene: TRBV18
j_gene: TRBJ2-7

CDR3aa: CASSPPVWTGVGNTEAFF
v_gene: TRBV18
j_gene: TRBJ1-1

CDR3aa: CASSVRDTEAFF
v_gene: TRBV5-4
j_gene: TRBJ1-1

CDR3aa: CASSIIDSRTGELFF
v_gene: TRBV19
j_gene: TRBJ2-2

CDR3aa: CASSLSTVSGANVLTF
v_gene: TRBV5-1
j_gene: TRBJ2-6

CDR3aa: CASSLTGTYEQYF
v_gene: TRBV5-1
j_gene: TRBJ2-7

CDR3aa: CASSLSTRANYGYTF
v_gene: TRBV27
j_gene: TRBJ1-2

CDR3aa: CAGGTSREQFF
v_gene: TRBV4-1
j_gene: TRBJ2-1

CDR3aa: CASLTGPGGANVLTF
v_gene: TRBV2
j_gene: TRBJ2-6

CDR3aa: CASSHGGTGIYGYTF
v_gene: TRBV6-5
j_gene: TRBJ1-2

CDR3aa: CASSFNAGTSVYEQYF
v_gene: TRBV5-1
j_gene: TRBJ2-7

CDR3aa: CAISSSGYEQYF
v_gene: TRBV10-3
j_gene: TRBJ2-7

CDR3aa: CASRPTGVWGELFF
v_gene: TRBV27
j_gene: TRBJ1-4

CDR3aa: CSVDRTGEVYGYTF
v_gene: TRBV29-1
j_gene: TRBJ1-2

CDR3aa: CASSELTGWGTEAFF
v_gene: TRBV6-1
j_gene: TRBJ1-1

CDR3aa: CASSDSGNEKLFF
v_gene: TRBV18
j_gene: TRBJ1-4

CDR3aa: CASSSPSGGGTDTQYF
v_gene: TRBV11-3
j_gene: TRBJ2-3

CDR3aa: CASSLGLGNTEAFF
v_gene: TRBV7-3
j_gene: TRBJ1-1

CDR3aa: CASSPDRGRTEAFF
v_gene: TRBV19
j_gene: TRBJ1-1

CDR3aa: CASSAQGLGANVLTF
v_gene: TRBV9
j_gene: TRBJ2-6

CDR3aa: CASSQDFPGNTIYF
v_gene: TRBV4-1
j_gene: TRBJ1-3

CDR3aa: CASSYGTGASYGYTF
v_gene: TRBV6-5
j_gene: TRBJ1-2

CDR3aa: CASSIAATDTQYF
v_gene: TRBV19
j_gene: TRBJ2-3

CDR3aa: CASNPIGANTEAFF
v_gene: TRBV5-4
j_gene: TRBJ1-1

CDR3aa: CASSPSDRDSHGYTF
v_gene: TRBV5-1
j_gene: TRBJ1-2

CDR3aa: CASSPRLAGGHEQYF
v_gene: TRBV9
j_gene: TRBJ2-7

CDR3aa: CASSNRDGGYTGELFF
v_gene: TRBV7-9
j_gene: TRBJ2-2

CDR3aa: CASRRTGGETQYF
v_gene: TRBV6-1
j_gene: TRBJ2-5

CDR3aa: CASSQDPGLNYNEQFF
v_gene: TRBV4-2
j_gene: TRBJ2-1